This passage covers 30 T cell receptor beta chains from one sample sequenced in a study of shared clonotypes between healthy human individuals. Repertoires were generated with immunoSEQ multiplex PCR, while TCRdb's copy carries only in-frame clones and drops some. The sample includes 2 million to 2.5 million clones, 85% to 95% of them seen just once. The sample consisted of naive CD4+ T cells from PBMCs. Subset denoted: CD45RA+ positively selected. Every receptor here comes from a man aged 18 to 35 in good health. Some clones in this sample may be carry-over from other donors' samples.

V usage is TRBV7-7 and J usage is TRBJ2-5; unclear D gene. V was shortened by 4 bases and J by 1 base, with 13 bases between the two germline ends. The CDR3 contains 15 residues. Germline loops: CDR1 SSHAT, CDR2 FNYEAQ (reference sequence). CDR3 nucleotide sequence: TGTGCCAGCAGCTCTCATCTTGGCCTCCAAGAGACCCAGTACTTC. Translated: CASSSHLGLQETQYF.

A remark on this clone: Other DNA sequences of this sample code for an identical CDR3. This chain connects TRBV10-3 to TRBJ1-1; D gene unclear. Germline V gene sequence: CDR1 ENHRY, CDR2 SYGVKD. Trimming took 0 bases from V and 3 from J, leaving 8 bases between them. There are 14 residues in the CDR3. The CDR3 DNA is TGTGCCATCAGTGAGTCTTTGGGGTACACTGAAGCTTTCTTT. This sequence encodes CAISESLGYTEAFF.

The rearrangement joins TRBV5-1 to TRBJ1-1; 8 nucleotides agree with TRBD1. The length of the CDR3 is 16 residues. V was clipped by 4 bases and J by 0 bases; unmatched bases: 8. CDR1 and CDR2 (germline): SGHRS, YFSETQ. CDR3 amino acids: CASSTPGGTMNTEAFF. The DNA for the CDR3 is TGCGCCAGCAGCACACCAGGGGGCACCATGAACACTGAAGCTTTCTTT.

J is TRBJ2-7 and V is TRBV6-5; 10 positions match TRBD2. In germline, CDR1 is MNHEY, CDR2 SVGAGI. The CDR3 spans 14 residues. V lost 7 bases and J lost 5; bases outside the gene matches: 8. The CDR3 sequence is CASTTGLAGDEQYF. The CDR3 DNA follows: TGTGCCAGCACCACAGGGCTAGCGGGAGACGAGCAGTACTTC.

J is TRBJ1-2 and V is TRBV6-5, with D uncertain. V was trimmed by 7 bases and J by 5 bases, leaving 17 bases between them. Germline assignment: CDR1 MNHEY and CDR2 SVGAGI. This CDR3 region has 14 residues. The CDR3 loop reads CASNPSANSYGYTF. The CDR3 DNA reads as TGTGCCAGCAATCCCTCGGCTAACTCGTATGGCTACACCTTC.

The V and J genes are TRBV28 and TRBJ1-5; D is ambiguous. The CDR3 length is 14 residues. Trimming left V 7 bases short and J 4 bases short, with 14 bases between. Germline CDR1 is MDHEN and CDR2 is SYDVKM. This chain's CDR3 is CASMEAGINQPQHF. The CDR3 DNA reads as TGTGCCAGCATGGAGGCGGGGATTAATCAGCCCCAGCATTTT.

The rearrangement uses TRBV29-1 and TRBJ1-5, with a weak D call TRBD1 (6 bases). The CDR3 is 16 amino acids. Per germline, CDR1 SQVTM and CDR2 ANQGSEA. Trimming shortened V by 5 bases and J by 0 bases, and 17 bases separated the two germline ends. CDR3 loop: CSVSTGTPYSNQPQHF. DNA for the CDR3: TGCAGCGTTTCTACCGGGACACCTTATAGCAATCAGCCCCAGCATTTT.

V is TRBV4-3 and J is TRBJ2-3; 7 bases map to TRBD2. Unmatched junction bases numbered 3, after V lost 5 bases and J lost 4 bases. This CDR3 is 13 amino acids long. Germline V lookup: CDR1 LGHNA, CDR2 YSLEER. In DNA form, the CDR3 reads TGCGCCAGCAGCGAGGGGAGGGCAGATACGCAGTATTTT. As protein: CASSEGRADTQYF.

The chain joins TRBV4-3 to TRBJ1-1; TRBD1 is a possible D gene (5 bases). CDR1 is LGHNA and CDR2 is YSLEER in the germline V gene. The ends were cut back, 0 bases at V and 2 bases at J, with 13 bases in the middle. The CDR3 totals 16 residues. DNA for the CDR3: TGCGCCAGCAGCCAAGATTTGGTGAGGACAAACACTGAAGCTTTCTTT. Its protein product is CASSQDLVRTNTEAFF.

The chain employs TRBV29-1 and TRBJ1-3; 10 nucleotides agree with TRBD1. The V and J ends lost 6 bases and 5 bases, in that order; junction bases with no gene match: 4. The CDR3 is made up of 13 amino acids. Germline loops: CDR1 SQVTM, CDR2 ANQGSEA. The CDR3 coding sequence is TGCAGCGTAGGGACAGGGGCGAGAAACACCATATATTTT. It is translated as CSVGTGARNTIYF. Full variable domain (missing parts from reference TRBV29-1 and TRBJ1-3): SAVISQKPSRDICQRGTSLTIQCQVDSQVTMMFWYRQQPGQSLTLIATANQGSEATYESGFVIDKFPISRPNLTFSTLTVSNMSPEDSSIYLCSVGTGARNTIYFGEGSWLTVV.

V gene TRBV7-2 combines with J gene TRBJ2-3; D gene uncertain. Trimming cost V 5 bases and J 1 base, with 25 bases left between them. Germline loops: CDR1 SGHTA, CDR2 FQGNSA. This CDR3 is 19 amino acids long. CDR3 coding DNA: TGTGCCAGCAGCCCCGGGCAGATAGTAGCTGCTTGGGGCACAGATACGCAGTATTTT. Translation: CASSPGQIVAAWGTDTQYF. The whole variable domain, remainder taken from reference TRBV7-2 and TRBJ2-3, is GAGVSQSPSNKVTEKGKDVELRCDPISGHTALYWYRQSLGQGLEFLIYFQGNSAPDKSGLPSDRFSAERTGGSVSTLTIQRTQQEDSAVYLCASSPGQIVAAWGTDTQYFGPGTRLTVL.

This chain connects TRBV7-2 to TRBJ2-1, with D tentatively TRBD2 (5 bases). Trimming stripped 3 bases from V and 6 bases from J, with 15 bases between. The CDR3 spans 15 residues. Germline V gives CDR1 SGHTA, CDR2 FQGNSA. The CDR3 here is CASSFRGPSGNEQFF. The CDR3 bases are TGTGCCAGCAGCTTTAGAGGGCCCTCTGGCAATGAGCAGTTCTTC.

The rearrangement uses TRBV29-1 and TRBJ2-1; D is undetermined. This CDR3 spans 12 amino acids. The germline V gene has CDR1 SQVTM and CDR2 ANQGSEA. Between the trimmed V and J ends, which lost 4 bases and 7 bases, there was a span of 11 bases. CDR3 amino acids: CSVVGLGNEQFF. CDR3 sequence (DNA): TGCAGCGTTGTAGGGTTAGGGAATGAGCAGTTCTTC.

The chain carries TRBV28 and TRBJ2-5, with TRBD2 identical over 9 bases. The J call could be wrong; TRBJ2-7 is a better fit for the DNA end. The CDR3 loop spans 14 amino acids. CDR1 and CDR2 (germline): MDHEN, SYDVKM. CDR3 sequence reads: CASRAGGTSYEQYF. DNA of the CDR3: TGTGCCAGCAGGGCGGGAGGGACCTCCTACGAGCAGTACTTC.

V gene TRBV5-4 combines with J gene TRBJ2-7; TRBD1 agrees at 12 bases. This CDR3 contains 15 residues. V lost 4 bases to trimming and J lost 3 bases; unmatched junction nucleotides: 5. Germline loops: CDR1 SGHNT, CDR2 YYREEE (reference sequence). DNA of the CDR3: TGTGCCAGCAGCCCGGGGACAGGGGGCTTCTACGAGCAGTACTTC. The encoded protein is CASSPGTGGFYEQYF.

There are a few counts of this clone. CDR3 bases: TGCGCCAGCAGCTCCACAGGGACAACTAATGAAAAACTGTTTTTT. Amino acid sequence: CASSSTGTTNEKLFF. The chain joins TRBV5-1 to TRBJ1-4; D may be TRBD1 (6 bases). In germline, CDR1 is SGHRS, CDR2 YFSETQ. The length of the CDR3 is 15 residues. The germline V and J ends were trimmed by 3 bases and 0 bases, with 9 bases remaining between them.

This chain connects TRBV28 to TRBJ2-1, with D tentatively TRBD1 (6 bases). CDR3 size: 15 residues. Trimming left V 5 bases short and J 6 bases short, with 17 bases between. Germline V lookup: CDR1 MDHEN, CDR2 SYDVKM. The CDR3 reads CASSPNPGQSNEQFF. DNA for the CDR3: TGTGCCAGCAGTCCGAACCCCGGACAGAGCAATGAGCAGTTCTTC.

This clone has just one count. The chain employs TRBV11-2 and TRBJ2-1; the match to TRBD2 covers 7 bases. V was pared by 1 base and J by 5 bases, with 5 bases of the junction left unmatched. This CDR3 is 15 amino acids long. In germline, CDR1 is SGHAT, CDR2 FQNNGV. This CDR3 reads CASSLGLAENNEQFF. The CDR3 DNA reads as TGTGCCAGCAGCTTAGGGCTAGCGGAAAACAATGAGCAGTTCTTC.

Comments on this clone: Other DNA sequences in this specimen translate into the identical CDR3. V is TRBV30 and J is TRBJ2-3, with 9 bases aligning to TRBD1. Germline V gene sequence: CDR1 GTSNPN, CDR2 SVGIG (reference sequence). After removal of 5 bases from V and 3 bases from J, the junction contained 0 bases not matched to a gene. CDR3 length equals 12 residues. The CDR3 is CAWGTGTDTQYF. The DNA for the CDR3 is TGTGCCTGGGGGACAGGGACAGATACGCAGTATTTT.

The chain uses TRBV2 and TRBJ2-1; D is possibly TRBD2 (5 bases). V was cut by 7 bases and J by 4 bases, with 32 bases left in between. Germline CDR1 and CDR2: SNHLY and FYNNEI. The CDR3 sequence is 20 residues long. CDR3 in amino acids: CASTPTLRRAGGGGYNEQFF. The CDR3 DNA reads TGTGCCAGCACCCCAACGCTTCGAAGGGCCGGCGGAGGCGGTTACAATGAGCAGTTCTTC.

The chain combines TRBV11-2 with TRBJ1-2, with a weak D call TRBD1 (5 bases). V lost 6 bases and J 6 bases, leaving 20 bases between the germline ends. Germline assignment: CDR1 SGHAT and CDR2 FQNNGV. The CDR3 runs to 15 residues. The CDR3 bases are TGTGCCAGCAGGAAAAGGGACGTCCTTACGAATGGCTACACCTTC. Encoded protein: CASRKRDVLTNGYTF.

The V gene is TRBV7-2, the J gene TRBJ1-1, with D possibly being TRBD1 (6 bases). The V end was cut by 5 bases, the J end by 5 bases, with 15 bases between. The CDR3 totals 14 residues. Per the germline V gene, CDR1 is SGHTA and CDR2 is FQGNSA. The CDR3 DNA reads TGTGCCAGCAGCCCCACGCAGGGGAGGACTGAAGCTTTCTTT. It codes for CASSPTQGRTEAFF.

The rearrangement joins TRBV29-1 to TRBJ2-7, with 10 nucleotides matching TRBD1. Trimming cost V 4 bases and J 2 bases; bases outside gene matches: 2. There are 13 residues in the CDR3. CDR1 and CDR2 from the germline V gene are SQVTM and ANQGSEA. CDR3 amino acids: CSVGQGATYEQYF. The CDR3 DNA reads TGCAGCGTTGGACAGGGGGCGACCTACGAGCAGTACTTC.

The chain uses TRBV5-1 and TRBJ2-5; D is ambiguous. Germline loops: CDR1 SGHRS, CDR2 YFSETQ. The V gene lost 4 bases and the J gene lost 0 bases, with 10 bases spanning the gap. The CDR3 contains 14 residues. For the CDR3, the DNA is TGCGCCAGCAGCCCCCTCCAAAACCAAGAGACCCAGTACTTC. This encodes CASSPLQNQETQYF.

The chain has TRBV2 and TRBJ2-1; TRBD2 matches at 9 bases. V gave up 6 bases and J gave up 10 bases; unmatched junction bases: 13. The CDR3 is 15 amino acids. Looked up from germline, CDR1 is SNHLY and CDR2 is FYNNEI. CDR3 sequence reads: CASSSEGIAGEEQFF. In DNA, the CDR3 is TGTGCCAGCAGCTCGGAAGGTATAGCGGGAGAGGAGCAGTTCTTC.

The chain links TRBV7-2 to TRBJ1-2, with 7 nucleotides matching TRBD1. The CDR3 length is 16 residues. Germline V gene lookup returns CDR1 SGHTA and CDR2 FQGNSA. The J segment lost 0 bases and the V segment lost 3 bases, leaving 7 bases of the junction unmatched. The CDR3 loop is CASSFAQGRANYGYTF. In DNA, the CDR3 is TGTGCCAGCAGCTTCGCACAGGGGAGAGCTAACTATGGCTACACCTTC.

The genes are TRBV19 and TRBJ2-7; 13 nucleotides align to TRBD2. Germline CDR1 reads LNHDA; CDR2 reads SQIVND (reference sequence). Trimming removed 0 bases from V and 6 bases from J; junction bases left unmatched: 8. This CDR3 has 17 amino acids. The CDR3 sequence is CASSIDRRLAGGSEQYF. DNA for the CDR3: TGTGCCAGTAGTATAGATCGGAGACTAGCGGGAGGATCCGAGCAGTACTTC.

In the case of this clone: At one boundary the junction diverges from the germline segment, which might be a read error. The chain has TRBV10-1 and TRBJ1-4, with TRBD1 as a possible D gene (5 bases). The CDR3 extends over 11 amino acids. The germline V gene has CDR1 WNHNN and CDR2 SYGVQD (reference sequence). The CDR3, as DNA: TGTAAAGGGAGGGGCCATGAAAAACTGTTTTTT. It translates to CKGRGHEKLFF.

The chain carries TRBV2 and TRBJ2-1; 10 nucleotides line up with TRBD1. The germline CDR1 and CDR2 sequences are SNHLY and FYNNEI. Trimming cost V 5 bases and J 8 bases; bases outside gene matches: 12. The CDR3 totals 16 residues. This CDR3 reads CASSRQGAQISDEQFF. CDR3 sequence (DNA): TGTGCCAGCAGTCGACAGGGGGCGCAGATTTCCGATGAGCAGTTCTTC.

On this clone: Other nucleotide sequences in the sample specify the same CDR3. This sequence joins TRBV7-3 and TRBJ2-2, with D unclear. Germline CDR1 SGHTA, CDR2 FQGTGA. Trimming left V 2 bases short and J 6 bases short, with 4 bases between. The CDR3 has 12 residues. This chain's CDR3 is CASSLGPGELFF. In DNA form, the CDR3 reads TGTGCCAGCAGCTTAGGGCCCGGGGAGCTGTTTTTT. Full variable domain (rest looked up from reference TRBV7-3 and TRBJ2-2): GAGVSQTPSNKVTEKGKYVELRCDPISGHTALYWYRQSLGQGPEFLIYFQGTGAADDSGLPNDRFFAVRPEGSVSTLKIQRTERGDSAVYLCASSLGPGELFFGEGSRLTVL.